These 14 T cell receptor beta chains came from one sample sequenced in a study of shared clonotypes between healthy human individuals. Profiling relied on immunoSEQ multiplex PCR, and the TCRdb table lists in-frame clones only, not all of them. The sample lists 2 million to 2.5 million clones, 93% occurring once. The sample taken for sequencing was naive CD4+ T cells from PBMCs. Noted subset: CD45RA+ positively selected. The source of these receptors is a man between 18 and 35 years old in good health. Some clones in this sample may be carry-over from other donors' samples.

On this clone itself: The same CDR3 is also encoded by other DNA sequences in this sample. The chain links TRBV6-5 to TRBJ2-7; no clear D gene. Germline V gene lookup returns CDR1 MNHEY and CDR2 SVGAGI. This CDR3 is 14 amino acids long. V dropped 0 bases and J dropped 0 bases, with 6 bases sitting between them. CDR3 sequence (DNA): TGTGCCAGCAGTTACTCAAGGAACTCCTACGAGCAGTACTTC. It encodes CASSYSRNSYEQYF.

This clone was seen a single time. The rearrangement uses TRBV28 and TRBJ1-3, with a possible D match to TRBD1 (5 bases). The CDR3 loop spans 13 amino acids. V dropped 2 bases and J dropped 8 bases, with 10 bases sitting between them. Germline CDR1 reads MDHEN; CDR2 reads SYDVKM. CDR3 region: CASSLTAGDTIYF. The CDR3 bases are TGTGCCAGCAGTTTAACCGCGGGGGACACCATATATTTT. Full variable domain (rest looked up from reference TRBV28 and TRBJ1-3): DVKVTQSSRYLVKRTGEKVFLECVQDMDHENMFWYRQDPGLGLRLIYFSYDVKMKEKGDIPEGYSVSREKKERFSLILESASTNQTSMYLCASSLTAGDTIYFGEGSWLTVV.

This clone was detected only once. This CDR3 is CASSIWTSGSGNEQFF. The CDR3 DNA sequence: TGTGCCAGTAGTATTTGGACTAGCGGGAGCGGAAATGAGCAGTTCTTC. The chain carries TRBV19 and TRBJ2-1; 13 bases are a match to TRBD2. The CDR3 length is 16 residues. Trimming took 3 bases from V and 7 from J; bases not matched to a gene: 6. CDR1 and CDR2 (germline): LNHDA, SQIVND (reference sequence).

V and J are TRBV28 and TRBJ2-7; D may correspond to TRBD1 or TRBD2 (7 bases each). The V and J ends lost 10 bases and 6 bases respectively, with 28 bases between them. The CDR3 runs 16 residues. Germline V lookup: CDR1 MDHEN, CDR2 SYDVKM. The CDR3 region has the DNA TGTGCCATCCATTCCCAATTACCAGGGGGGGTAGGCGAGCAGTACTTC. This sequence encodes CAIHSQLPGGVGEQYF. Full variable domain (outside the CDR3, taken from reference TRBV28 and TRBJ2-7): DVKVTQSSRYLVKRTGEKVFLECVQDMDHENMFWYRQDPGLGLRLIYFSYDVKMKEKGDIPEGYSVSREKKERFSLILESASTNQTSMYLCAIHSQLPGGVGEQYFGPGTRLTVT.

The chain has TRBV7-2 and TRBJ2-1; D perhaps matches TRBD2 (5 bases). Germline V gives CDR1 SGHTA, CDR2 FQGNSA. The V end was cut by 2 bases, the J end by 8 bases, with 13 bases between. CDR3 length: 14 residues. The CDR3 DNA follows: TGTGCCAGCAGCTTAAGGGCTAGCATCGATGAGCAGTTCTTC. It codes for CASSLRASIDEQFF.

The chain joins TRBV5-4 to TRBJ2-5; D tentatively reads TRBD1 or TRBD2 (6 bases each). Germline V gives CDR1 SGHNT, CDR2 YYREEE (reference sequence). The germline V and J ends were trimmed by 1 base and 4 bases, with 8 bases remaining between them. This CDR3 has 13 residues. DNA of the CDR3: TGTGCCAGCAGCTTGCGGGGGCCAGAGACCCAGTACTTC. Protein: CASSLRGPETQYF. The full variable domain, completed using reference TRBV5-4 and TRBJ2-5, is ETGVTQSPTHLIKTRGQQVTLRCSSQSGHNTVSWYQQALGQGPQFIFQYYREEENGRGNFPPRFSGLQFPNYSSELNVNALELDDSALYLCASSLRGPETQYFGPGTRLLVL.

This chain links TRBV5-1 with TRBJ2-1; weak D call: TRBD2 (5 bases). CDR1 is SGHRS, CDR2 YFSETQ, per germline. Between the trimmed V and J ends, which lost 3 bases and 4 bases, there was a span of 17 bases. There are 16 residues in the CDR3. The CDR3 here is CASSSKVLTTYNEQFF. The CDR3 DNA follows: TGCGCCAGCAGCTCCAAGGTGTTGACTACTTACAATGAGCAGTTCTTC. The full variable domain, completed using reference TRBV5-1 and TRBJ2-1, is KAGVTQTPRYLIKTRGQQVTLSCSPISGHRSVSWYQQTPGQGLQFLFEYFSETQRNKGNFPGRFSGRQFSNSRSEMNVSTLELGDSALYLCASSSKVLTTYNEQFFGPGTRLTVL.

The chain combines TRBV11-2 with TRBJ2-4; D possibly uses TRBD1 or TRBD2 (6 bases each). The germline V gene has CDR1 SGHAT and CDR2 FQNNGV. V shed 6 bases and J shed 0 bases, with 18 bases lying between them. The CDR3 is 17 amino acids. This CDR3 is CASRGWGDNIAKNIQYF. The CDR3 DNA is TGTGCCAGCAGAGGATGGGGGGACAACATAGCCAAAAACATTCAGTACTTC.

V gene TRBV4-1 combines with J gene TRBJ2-5; tentatively, D is TRBD2 (7 bases). Trimming took 1 base from V and 5 from J, leaving 11 bases between them. This CDR3 has 14 amino acids. Germline-derived CDR1 and CDR2 are MGHRA and YSYEKL. The CDR3 bases are TGCGCCAGCAGCCAAGGACGGGGGGCCGAGACCCAGTACTTC. This sequence encodes CASSQGRGAETQYF.

The chain is built from TRBV10-3 and TRBJ2-7; D unclear. Trimming pared 2 bases from V and 4 bases from J, leaving 6 bases between. Germline assignment: CDR1 ENHRY and CDR2 SYGVKD. The CDR3 contains 12 residues. DNA for the CDR3: TGTGCCATCAGTGAGCCTCCTTACGAGCAGTACTTC. This translates into CAISEPPYEQYF.

This clone was seen just once. The V and J genes are TRBV7-2 and TRBJ2-3; 7 nucleotides line up with TRBD2. Unmatched junction bases numbered 7, after V lost 5 bases and J lost 8 bases. Germline lookup yields CDR1 SGHTA and CDR2 FQGNSA. CDR3 size: 13 residues. CDR3 sequence reads: CASSQTSVLTQYF. The CDR3 DNA is TGTGCCAGCAGCCAAACTAGCGTCCTTACGCAGTATTTT.

The chain couples TRBV10-1 to TRBJ1-5; 9 bases line up with TRBD1. The trim removed 6 bases at V and 7 bases at J, leaving 19 bases unmatched. The CDR3 sequence is 18 residues long. Per the germline V gene, CDR1 is WNHNN and CDR2 is SYGVQD (reference sequence). The CDR3 loop reads CASSFRHLTTGGQQPQHF. CDR3 sequence (DNA): TGCGCCAGCAGCTTTCGCCACCTCACGACAGGGGGGCAACAGCCCCAGCATTTT.

This clone appeared a single time. V and J are TRBV5-5 and TRBJ1-5, with D unclear. Germline CDR1 is SGHKS and CDR2 is YYEKEE (reference sequence). CDR3 length: 14 amino acids. V gave up 4 bases and J gave up 4 bases, with 12 bases separating them. CDR3 region: CASSPRPGNQPQHF. The DNA of the CDR3 is TGTGCCAGCAGCCCCCGCCCGGGGAATCAGCCCCAGCATTTT.

The chain joins TRBV5-1 to TRBJ1-1, with D hard to call. The CDR3 has 12 amino acids. Trimming shortened V by 5 bases and J by 2 bases, and 7 bases separated the two germline ends. Per the germline V gene, CDR1 is SGHRS and CDR2 is YFSETQ. The CDR3, as DNA: TGCGCCAGCAGGGAGCCCAACACTGAAGCTTTCTTT. It codes for CASREPNTEAFF.